This TCR beta chain appears in the sequencing data of a study of blood T cells in healthy people across ages (dated by TCRdb to about 2015). Background for the entire study: In model experiments, roughly one uniquely barcoded TCR beta cDNA molecule per two T cells was captured by template switching. Using deep sequencing normalized with unique cDNA molecular identifiers, the study measured how TCR beta repertoire diversity changes with age. The donors were split into four age groups: young (average around 15 years), middle-aged (about 40), aged (approximately 59) and long-lived (approximately 89). Donors of different ages were randomly distributed across sequencing lanes to avoid experimental bias. Using the same blood draw, the study looked at two additional independent replicas of 1 million unique cDNA reads for two donors, one aged 18 to 30 and the other aged 80 or older.

Taken from cysteine to phenylalanine, the CDR3 has 15 residues. Kept here is only the CDR3 DNA, which spans 45 bases and is read in frame from base 1. Cut back by 6 bases and 0 bases, the V and J ends lie 17 bases apart. The germline V gene gives CDR1 as SQVTM and CDR2 as ANQGSEA. What the study reported, not specific to this receptor: A strong correlation was found between observed TCR beta diversity and the percentage of naive T cells measured by flow cytometry. The long-lived group showed more naive CD4+ T cells, fewer expanded clones and increased TCR diversity than the aged group, suggesting age selection. Since profiling was done on bulk unsorted PBMCs, naive and antigen-experienced compartments could not be conclusively compared. Observed TCR beta diversity per million T cells fell roughly linearly with age, and a significant reduction was already apparent by age around 36. Estimates of total diversity from one million sequenced T cells were regarded as lower bounds and underestimates. Because donor CMV infection status was unknown, age-related changes in expanded clonotypes were potentially confounded.

As regards this clonotype: The target of this receptor is not known. No per-base quality is available; no much larger clone lies one base away.

Systemically healthy Caucasian individuals from Russia, some 36 in total and aged about 6 to 95 years, were included as donors. Roughly 10 milliliters of peripheral blood were drawn from each donor into EDTA-treated Vacutainer tubes. Ficoll-Paque density-gradient centrifugation was used to isolate PBMCs, with at least 6.5 million obtained per sample. Trizol reagent was used to extract total RNA from the PBMCs, yielding at least 5.5 micrograms per sample. Naive CD45RAhigh/CD27high T cell percentages were measured by flow cytometry on a PBMC aliquot from every donor. Library construction relied on 5' RACE. Sequencing was performed on an Illumina HiSeq 2500. A second PCR of roughly 7 to 11 cycles was run with a J-beta primer mix and a sample-barcoded 5' primer. Each TCR beta cDNA molecule received a unique molecular identifier from a template-switch 5' adaptor carrying 12 random nucleotides. Each sample yielded at least 2.5 million CDR3-containing paired-end reads. First-strand cDNA synthesis was performed from all RNA using the Mint cDNA synthesis kit, with priming by a TRBC-specific oligonucleotide. Following uracil-DNA glycosylase treatment, all cDNA underwent a first 18-cycle PCR with the universal primers M1SS and BC2_uni_R. The authors' analysis ran thus. For normalization, 1 million high-quality reads were randomly selected from each sample, with every read carrying a distinct molecular identifier. Reads sharing molecular identifiers were discarded rather than binned into consensus sequences. CDR3 identification, clonotype clustering and error correction used MiTCR with a Q25 quality threshold and the strictest error-elimination algorithm. A nonparametric unseen species model with Euler transformation was used to estimate lower-bound total TCR beta diversity. TCRdb reprocessed the public reads (quality trimming at Q25 with fastp, clone calling with MiXCR) and kept in-frame beta chains. Rows are combined by CDR3 protein, so each entry shows the most common genes and DNA. The V and J calls and clone size are TCRdb's, not the authors'. The sample table records 1.6 million or so distinct CDR3 sequences; about 32% of these occur just once. The ten largest account for around 11% of the sample.

The chain couples TRBV29-1 to TRBJ1-1; the D gene lacks a confident call. This sequence was found in a woman aged 25-40 years in good health. Sequencing used blood. The DNA sequence is as follows: TGCAGCGTGGGGAACGTCGGCCTAATGAACACTGAAGCTTTCTTT. Its translation is CSVGNVGLMNTEAFF.